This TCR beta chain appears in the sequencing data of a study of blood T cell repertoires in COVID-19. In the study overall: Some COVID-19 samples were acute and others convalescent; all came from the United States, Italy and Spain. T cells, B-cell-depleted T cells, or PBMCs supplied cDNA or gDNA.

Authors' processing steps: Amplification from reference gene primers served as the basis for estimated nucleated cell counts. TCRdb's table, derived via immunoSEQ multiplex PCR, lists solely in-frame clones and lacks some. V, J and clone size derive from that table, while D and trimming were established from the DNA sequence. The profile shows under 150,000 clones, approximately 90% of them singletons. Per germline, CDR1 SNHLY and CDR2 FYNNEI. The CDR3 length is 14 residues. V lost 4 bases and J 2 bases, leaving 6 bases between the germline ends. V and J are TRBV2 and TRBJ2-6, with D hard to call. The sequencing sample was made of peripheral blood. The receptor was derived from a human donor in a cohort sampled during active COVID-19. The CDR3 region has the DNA TGTGCCAGCAGTGTAGTCCCTGGGGCCAACGTCCTGACTTTC. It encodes CASSVVPGANVLTF.